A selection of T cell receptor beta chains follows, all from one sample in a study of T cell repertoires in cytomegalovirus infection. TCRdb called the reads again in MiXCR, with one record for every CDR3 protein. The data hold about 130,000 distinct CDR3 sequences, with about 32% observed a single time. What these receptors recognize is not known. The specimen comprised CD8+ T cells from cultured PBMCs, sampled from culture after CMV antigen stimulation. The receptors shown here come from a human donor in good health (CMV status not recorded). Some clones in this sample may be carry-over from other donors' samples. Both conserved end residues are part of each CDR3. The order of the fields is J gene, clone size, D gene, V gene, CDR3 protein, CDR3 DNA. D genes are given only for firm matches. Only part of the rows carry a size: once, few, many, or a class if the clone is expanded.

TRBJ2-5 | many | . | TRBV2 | CASSKDTSQETQYF | TGTGCCAGCAGTAAAGACACGTCTCAAGAGACCCAGTACTTC
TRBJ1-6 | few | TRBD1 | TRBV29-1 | CSVEGGARGNSPLHF | TGCAGCGTTGAAGGCGGTGCCAGGGGGAATTCACCCCTCCACTTT
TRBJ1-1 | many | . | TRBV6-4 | CAFMGENTEAFF | TGTGCATTCATGGGGGAGAACACTGAAGCTTTCTTT
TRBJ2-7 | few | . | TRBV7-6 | CASSLDGQRPYEQYF | TGTGCCAGCAGCTTAGACGGACAGCGCCCCTACGAGCAGTACTTC
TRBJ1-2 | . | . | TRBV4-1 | CASSQDGTPIGYGYTF | TGCGCCAGCAGCCAAGATGGGACCCCCATAGGCTATGGCTACACCTTC
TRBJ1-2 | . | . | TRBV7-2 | CASSLGGGYYTF | TGTGCCAGCAGCTTAGGGGGGGGGTACTACACCTTC
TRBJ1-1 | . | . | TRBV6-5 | CASSYSGFEAFF | TGTGCCAGCAGTTACTCGGGATTTGAAGCTTTCTTT
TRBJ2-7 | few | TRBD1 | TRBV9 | CASSGQGVGYEQYF | TGTGCCAGCAGCGGACAGGGGGTCGGCTACGAGCAGTACTTC
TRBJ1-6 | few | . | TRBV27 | CASSLRSWENPLNSPLHF | TGTGCCAGCAGTTTAAGGAGTTGGGAGAACCCGTTGAATTCACCCCTCCACTTT
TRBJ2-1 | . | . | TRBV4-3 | CASSPNSGLYNEQFF | TGCGCCAGCAGCCCGAATAGCGGATTGTACAATGAGCAGTTCTTC
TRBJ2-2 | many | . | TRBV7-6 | CASTQRPSYTGELFF | TGTGCCAGCACCCAGAGACCAAGTTACACCGGGGAGCTGTTTTTT
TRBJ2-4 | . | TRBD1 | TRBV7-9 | CASSLGDRGHTKNIQYF | TGTGCCAGCAGCTTAGGGGACAGGGGACACACCAAAAACATTCAGTACTTC
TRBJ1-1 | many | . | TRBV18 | CASSPSRGTEAFF | TGTGCCAGCTCACCGTCACGAGGAACTGAAGCTTTCTTT